This TCR beta chain was observed in a study of blood T cell repertoires in COVID-19. Study context: Sites across the United States, Italy and Spain contributed samples from acute and convalescent COVID-19. In each case, the material was cDNA or gDNA derived from T cells, B-cell-depleted T cells, or PBMCs.

The study drew participants aged 18 to 89 years from 20 to 30 US areas. V shed 6 bases, J shed 6 bases, and the junction held 10 bases outside the gene matches. This CDR3 has 15 residues. The germline V gene encodes CDR1 MNHEY and CDR2 SVGAGI. Sequenced by immunoSEQ multiplex PCR; TCRdb stores in-frame clones only, minus some. The data hold around 280,000 clones, with around nine tenths observed a single time. The sample was PBMCs or T cells enriched from blood (not recorded which). This receptor was taken from a woman in her 40s who had recovered from COVID-19. The genes are TRBV6-5 and TRBJ1-1; 10 bases map to TRBD1. The CDR3: CASRTTGGKVAEAFF. The CDR3 DNA reads TGTGCCAGCAGGACGACAGGGGGCAAAGTGGCTGAAGCTTTCTTT.